What follows are 6 T cell receptor beta chains derived from one specimen sequenced in a study of cytomegalovirus exposure and HLA in healthy donors. The primer mix had 60 Vbeta and 13 Jbeta primers. The assay was immunoSEQ multiplex PCR, and TCRdb's table has in-frame clones only and misses some. The repertoire consists of 75,000 to 100,000 clones, with roughly four fifths occurring once and the leading ten covering about 5.5%. The material sequenced was PBMCs. These TCRs come from a man aged 40-55 years in good health and CMV-seropositive.

The V call is TRBV19, the J call TRBJ2-3; perhaps TRBD2 as D (7 bases). This CDR3 is 13 amino acids long. CDR1 LNHDA and CDR2 SQIVND come from the germline V gene (reference sequence). Trimming removed 5 bases at V and 10 bases at J, with 16 bases between. The CDR3 nucleotides are TGTGCCAGTAGTCCAGGGGAGGGGAGGGCGCAGTATTTT. It is translated as CASSPGEGRAQYF.

The chain joins TRBV11-2 to TRBJ2-1, with a tentative D call TRBD2 (7 bases). The ends were cut back, 1 base at V and 8 bases at J, with 9 bases in the middle. In germline, CDR1 is SGHAT, CDR2 FQNNGV. CDR3 length equals 13 residues. This chain's CDR3 is CASSLAGGHEQFF. The CDR3 nucleotides are TGTGCCAGCAGCTTAGCGGGGGGCCATGAGCAGTTCTTC.

The rearrangement uses TRBV5-1 and TRBJ2-2; 14 positions match TRBD2. This CDR3 is 16 amino acids long. CDR1 and CDR2 from the germline V gene are SGHRS and YFSETQ. V was clipped by 3 bases and J by 5 bases; unmatched bases: 3. The CDR3 spells CASSWGLAGETGELFF. CDR3 DNA: TGCGCCAGCAGCTGGGGACTAGCGGGAGAAACCGGGGAGCTGTTTTTT.

With respect to this clone: At one boundary the junction diverges from the germline segment, which might be a read error. This CDR3 reads CASSKAPVNEKLFF. The CDR3 region has the DNA TGTGCCAGCAGTAAAGCGCCGGTAAATGAAAAACTGTTTTTT. The chain links TRBV6-1 to TRBJ1-4, with D uncertain. CDR1 is MNHNS and CDR2 is SASEGT in the germline V gene. The CDR3 runs to 14 residues.

V gene TRBV5-1 combines with J gene TRBJ2-3, with a tentative D call TRBD2 (5 bases). In germline, CDR1 is SGHRS, CDR2 YFSETQ. The CDR3 has 15 amino acids. The V end was cut by 1 base, the J end by 6 bases, with 15 bases between. CDR3 residues: CASSLNEGPGDTQYF. CDR3 coding DNA: TGCGCCAGCAGCTTGAACGAGGGCCCGGGGGATACGCAGTATTTT.

This clone has just a few counts. The chain joins TRBV29-1 to TRBJ1-2; TRBD1 agrees at 8 bases. Germline CDR1 and CDR2: SQVTM and ANQGSEA. This CDR3 is built from 13 residues. The CDR3 region has the DNA TGCATCGGGGGCAGGGGGCTTTGCGATGGCTACACCTTC. This translates into CIGGRGLCDGYTF. The variable domain in full, with the rest retrieved from reference TRBV29-1 and TRBJ1-2, is SAVISQKPSRDICQRGTSLTIQCQVDSQVTMMFWYRQQPGQSLTLIATANQGSEATYESGFVIDKFPISRPNLTFSTLTVSNMSPEDSSIYLCIGGRGLCDGYTFGSGTRLTVV.